The T cell receptor beta chain described here comes from a study of blood T cell repertoires in COVID-19. Study-wide context: T cells, B-cell-depleted T cells, or PBMCs provided the cDNA or gDNA that served as material.

CDR3 size: 15 residues. The V and J ends lost 6 bases and 8 bases, in that order; junction bases with no gene match: 12. From germline, CDR1 is LGHNT and CDR2 FRNRAP. Per the original methods: Reference gene primers were amplified, and this amplification served to estimate nucleated cell counts. Profiled with immunoSEQ multiplex PCR; TCRdb holds only in-frame clones, not every one. The V and J calls and clone size are taken from that table; D and trimming were inferred from the DNA. Among tens of thousands of clones listed, almost 90% were seen once. This chain uses TRBV12-5 with TRBJ2-1, with TRBD1 matching over 8 bases. The sequence came from a woman over 75 with active or convalescent COVID-19. Sequenced input: peripheral blood. The DNA of the CDR3 is TGTGCTAGTGGGGTTGGGGCAGGGGGCTTGTATGAGCAGTTCTTC. This encodes CASGVGAGGLYEQFF.